This TCR beta chain was sequenced during a study of radiotherapy plus CTLA-4 blockade in lung cancer. Sequenced by immunoSEQ multiplex PCR; TCRdb stores in-frame clones only, minus some. The sample has more than 90,000 clones, around nine tenths seen once. The specimen comprised peripheral blood, sampled from a patient treated with radiotherapy plus ipilimumab. The receptor was isolated from a human donor with non-small cell lung cancer that progressed on radiotherapy plus ipilimumab.

The CDR3 DNA reads TGTGCCAGCAGCCGGACAGGGAATCAGCCCCAGCATTTT. Translated: CASSRTGNQPQHF. The V and J genes are TRBV11-2 and TRBJ1-5; 8 nucleotides line up with TRBD1. The CDR3 sequence is 13 residues long. Germline V gene data show CDR1 as SGHAT and CDR2 as FQNNGV. The V gene end was trimmed by 5 bases and the J gene end by 4 bases; junction bases not matched to a gene: 1.